The clone carrying this T cell receptor (beta chain) was observed at least ten times. These data originate in a study of tumor and adjacent non-tumor tissue in lung cancer. V was clipped by 5 bases and J by 6 bases; unmatched bases: 8. The length of the CDR3 is 15 residues. Germline V gene data show CDR1 as MNHNS and CDR2 as SASEGT. A modified ARM-PCR protocol with three rounds of nested PCR amplified TCRbeta. MiXCR, run by TCRdb on the multiplex PCR reads, gives a single entry per CDR3 protein. Here the sample spans 85,000 to 130,000 distinct CDR3 sequences, approximately 65% being singletons. The template was RNA from unsorted bulk tissue. The normal lung tissue was taken more than 3 cm from the tumor edge.

This clonotype was obtained from a man younger than 40 with non-small cell lung cancer. Sequenced input: distant non-tumor lung tissue. The rearrangement uses TRBV6-1 and TRBJ1-2, with 11 bases that match TRBD1. Written as DNA, the CDR3 is TGTGCCAGCAGTCTCGGGACAGGGGGACGTGATGGCTACACCTTC. It yields the protein CASSLGTGGRDGYTF.